These T cell receptor beta chains were read from a single sample in a study of blood T cell repertoires in COVID-19. Assay: immunoSEQ multiplex PCR; the TCRdb copy retains only in-frame clones and omits some. The repertoire consists of about 400,000 clones, with approximately 91% occurring once and the leading ten covering around 1.9%. Sequenced input: PBMCs or T cells enriched from blood (not recorded which). The receptors were sampled from a woman in her forties with acute COVID-19. Each CDR3 is given with its conserved first and last residue. The D gene is left open where the match is weak. Size values are once, few and many counts, or a class for expanded clones, and some rows have none.

cdr3_nt: TGTGCCTGGAGTACTAATGGTAACTATGGCTACACCTTC
cdr3_aa: CAWSTNGNYGYTF
j_call: TRBJ1-2
clone_size: -
d_call: -
v_call: TRBV30

cdr3_nt: TGCAGCGTTGAAGATGGCCGGGTTTACGGGCAGTATTTT
cdr3_aa: CSVEDGRVYGQYF
j_call: TRBJ2-3
clone_size: -
d_call: -
v_call: TRBV29-1

cdr3_nt: TGTGCCAGCACCCACAGCGAAGTGTACGAGACCCAGTACTTC
cdr3_aa: CASTHSEVYETQYF
j_call: TRBJ2-5
clone_size: -
d_call: -
v_call: TRBV3-1/TRBV3-2

cdr3_nt: TGCGCCAGCAGCTTGACCCCAGGACAGTCTAACTATGGCTACACCTTC
cdr3_aa: CASSLTPGQSNYGYTF
j_call: TRBJ1-2
clone_size: -
d_call: -
v_call: TRBV5-1

cdr3_nt: TGTGCCAGCAGGGGGACAGGATATTACAATGAGCAGTTCTTC
cdr3_aa: CASRGTGYYNEQFF
j_call: TRBJ2-1
clone_size: -
d_call: TRBD1
v_call: TRBV2

cdr3_nt: TGTGCCAGTAGTTCCGCCGGTATAGCGTGGGACATTCAGTACTTC
cdr3_aa: CASSSAGIAWDIQYF
j_call: TRBJ2-4
clone_size: -
d_call: -
v_call: TRBV19

cdr3_nt: TGCGCCAGCAGCCAAGTTACAGTCCAGCCCCAGCATTTT
cdr3_aa: CASSQVTVQPQHF
j_call: TRBJ1-5
clone_size: -
d_call: -
v_call: TRBV4-1

cdr3_nt: TGTGCCAGCAGTTTTGGAGGGCACCCACCCCTCCACTTT
cdr3_aa: CASSFGGHPPLHF
j_call: TRBJ1-6
clone_size: -
d_call: -
v_call: TRBV12-3/TRBV12-4

cdr3_nt: TGTGCCAGTAGGAATCAGGGTAGAGGCTACACCTTC
cdr3_aa: CASRNQGRGYTF
j_call: TRBJ1-2
clone_size: -
d_call: -
v_call: TRBV19

cdr3_nt: TGTGCCAGCAGCGGAAGCGGGACCCCTAATGAAAAACTGTTTTTT
cdr3_aa: CASSGSGTPNEKLFF
j_call: TRBJ1-4
clone_size: -
d_call: -
v_call: TRBV9

cdr3_nt: TGTGCCGTCTCCTCCGGGACAGGGCATAATCAGCCCCAGCATTTT
cdr3_aa: CAVSSGTGHNQPQHF
j_call: TRBJ1-5
clone_size: -
d_call: TRBD1
v_call: TRBV6-5

cdr3_nt: TGTGCCAGCAGCTTAGAGGGAAACGGGGATGACGAGCAGTACTTC
cdr3_aa: CASSLEGNGDDEQYF
j_call: TRBJ2-7
clone_size: -
d_call: -
v_call: TRBV11-3

cdr3_nt: TGTGCCAGTACCCGACAGGTTTGGGGGGCCAACGTCCTGACTTTC
cdr3_aa: CASTRQVWGANVLTF
j_call: TRBJ2-6
clone_size: -
d_call: -
v_call: TRBV19

cdr3_nt: TGTGCCAGCAGTGAAAATCGTTTTACAGATACGCAGTATTTT
cdr3_aa: CASSENRFTDTQYF
j_call: TRBJ2-3
clone_size: -
d_call: -
v_call: TRBV6-1

cdr3_nt: TGTGCCAGCAGTGAACAGGGACAGGCGGCCACTGAAGCTTTCTTT
cdr3_aa: CASSEQGQAATEAFF
j_call: TRBJ1-1
clone_size: -
d_call: TRBD1
v_call: TRBV6-1

cdr3_nt: TGTGCCAGCAGCCAAGGGGACAGGGGCCCGCGGCCTTCTGGAAACACCATATATTTT
cdr3_aa: CASSQGDRGPRPSGNTIYF
j_call: TRBJ1-3
clone_size: -
d_call: TRBD1
v_call: TRBV14

cdr3_nt: TGTGCCAGCAGCGTTTTGACAGGGACTGAAGCTTTCTTT
cdr3_aa: CASSVLTGTEAFF
j_call: TRBJ1-1
clone_size: -
d_call: TRBD1
v_call: TRBV9

cdr3_nt: TGCAGTGCTAGTCGGGGGGGGTTGGGAGAGACCCAGTACTTC
cdr3_aa: CSASRGGLGETQYF
j_call: TRBJ2-5
clone_size: -
d_call: TRBD2
v_call: TRBV20-1

cdr3_nt: TGTGCCAGCTCTCCAGGGGGACCTAATTCACCCCTCCACTTT
cdr3_aa: CASSPGGPNSPLHF
j_call: TRBJ1-6
clone_size: -
d_call: TRBD1
v_call: TRBV27

cdr3_nt: TGTGCCAGCAGCTTGACTAGCGGGGGACAATACGAGCAGTACTTC
cdr3_aa: CASSLTSGGQYEQYF
j_call: TRBJ2-7
clone_size: few
d_call: TRBD2
v_call: TRBV7-2

cdr3_nt: TGTGCCAGCAGCTTATTGGCAGGGGCAGATACGCAGTATTTT
cdr3_aa: CASSLLAGADTQYF
j_call: TRBJ2-3
clone_size: once
d_call: -
v_call: TRBV7-2

cdr3_nt: TGTGCCAGCAGCCAAGAAGGCAGCAGGGACAACGAGCAGTACTTC
cdr3_aa: CASSQEGSRDNEQYF
j_call: TRBJ2-7
clone_size: -
d_call: -
v_call: TRBV4-2

cdr3_nt: TGTGCCAGCAGCTTAGACTCGAATAGGGGTTACGAGCAGTACTTC
cdr3_aa: CASSLDSNRGYEQYF
j_call: TRBJ2-7
clone_size: -
d_call: -
v_call: TRBV7-8

cdr3_nt: TGTGCCAGCATCACGCAGGGTACCTATGGCTACACCTTC
cdr3_aa: CASITQGTYGYTF
j_call: TRBJ1-2
clone_size: -
d_call: -
v_call: TRBV11-3

cdr3_nt: TGTGCCAGCAGTGAAGCGAACAATGGACAGGTTAGGACTGAAGCTTTCTTT
cdr3_aa: CASSEANNGQVRTEAFF
j_call: TRBJ1-1
clone_size: -
d_call: TRBD1
v_call: TRBV6-1

cdr3_nt: TGTGCCTGGAGACAGGGGAGTAGAAATGGCTACACCTTC
cdr3_aa: CAWRQGSRNGYTF
j_call: TRBJ1-2
clone_size: few
d_call: TRBD1
v_call: TRBV30

cdr3_nt: TGTGCCAGCAGTGAACAAAGAACAGGGTTAGGTGAGCAGTACTTC
cdr3_aa: CASSEQRTGLGEQYF
j_call: TRBJ2-7
clone_size: -
d_call: -
v_call: TRBV6-1

cdr3_nt: TGCGCCAGCAGCTTGGTAGCAGACCTTGAGGGCTACACCTTC
cdr3_aa: CASSLVADLEGYTF
j_call: TRBJ1-2
clone_size: -
d_call: -
v_call: TRBV5-1

cdr3_nt: TGTGCCAGCAGCCAAGCCTTGTGGGCCAACAATGAGCAGTTCTTC
cdr3_aa: CASSQALWANNEQFF
j_call: TRBJ2-1
clone_size: -
d_call: -
v_call: TRBV14

cdr3_nt: TGTGCCAGCAGCTTAAAAGGGAGTCAGTACGAGCAGTACTTC
cdr3_aa: CASSLKGSQYEQYF
j_call: TRBJ2-7
clone_size: -
d_call: -
v_call: TRBV7-9

cdr3_nt: TGTGCCAGCAGCCTTGGACAGGGGGGTGGCTACACCTTC
cdr3_aa: CASSLGQGGGYTF
j_call: TRBJ1-2
clone_size: -
d_call: TRBD1
v_call: TRBV9

cdr3_nt: TGTGCCAGCAGCCGAGCCTCTACAGGGGGGTTAGGCTACACCTTC
cdr3_aa: CASSRASTGGLGYTF
j_call: TRBJ1-2
clone_size: once
d_call: TRBD1
v_call: TRBV7-8

cdr3_nt: TGCGCCAGCAGCTTGGCCTCTGGACAGGGGATCTACGAGCAGTACTTC
cdr3_aa: CASSLASGQGIYEQYF
j_call: TRBJ2-7
clone_size: -
d_call: TRBD1
v_call: TRBV5-1

cdr3_nt: TGTGCCAGCTCACATACTTCCGCACGGGGAACAGATACGCAGTATTTT
cdr3_aa: CASSHTSARGTDTQYF
j_call: TRBJ2-3
clone_size: -
d_call: -
v_call: TRBV18

cdr3_nt: TGTGCCACCAGTGACTCGGGACTAGGGGGGGATACGCAGTATTTT
cdr3_aa: CATSDSGLGGDTQYF
j_call: TRBJ2-3
clone_size: -
d_call: TRBD2
v_call: TRBV24-1

cdr3_nt: TGTGCCAGCAGCTTAGACCGGGGCTACAATGAGCAGTTCTTC
cdr3_aa: CASSLDRGYNEQFF
j_call: TRBJ2-1
clone_size: -
d_call: -
v_call: TRBV7-2

cdr3_nt: TGTGCCAGCAGCTTAGGTGGGACAGGGGACAATGAGCAGTTCTTC
cdr3_aa: CASSLGGTGDNEQFF
j_call: TRBJ2-1
clone_size: once
d_call: TRBD1
v_call: TRBV7-9

cdr3_nt: TGCAGCGGACTGGGACAGGGCTCCTACGAGCAGTACTTC
cdr3_aa: CSGLGQGSYEQYF
j_call: TRBJ2-7
clone_size: -
d_call: TRBD1
v_call: TRBV29-1

cdr3_nt: TGTGCAAGTCGCATAACAAGACTAGCGGGGAATAAGTACCAAGAGACCCAGTACTTC
cdr3_aa: CASRITRLAGNKYQETQYF
j_call: TRBJ2-5
clone_size: -
d_call: -
v_call: TRBV12-2

cdr3_nt: TGTGCCAGCAGTCCGCAGGGGAACAATTCACCCCTCCACTTT
cdr3_aa: CASSPQGNNSPLHF
j_call: TRBJ1-6
clone_size: -
d_call: -
v_call: TRBV6-5

cdr3_nt: TGTGCCAGCAGTGAACCCGGGACAGGGACCGAAAAACTGTTTTTT
cdr3_aa: CASSEPGTGTEKLFF
j_call: TRBJ1-4
clone_size: -
d_call: TRBD1
v_call: TRBV25-1

cdr3_nt: TGTGCCAGCAGTCCCCCACAGGGGAAAGCTTTCTTT
cdr3_aa: CASSPPQGKAFF
j_call: TRBJ1-1
clone_size: -
d_call: TRBD1
v_call: TRBV6-5

cdr3_nt: TGTGCCTGGAGTAACACCACTAGCGGCCGAAGAGATACGCAGTATTTT
cdr3_aa: CAWSNTTSGRRDTQYF
j_call: TRBJ2-3
clone_size: -
d_call: TRBD2
v_call: TRBV30